The subject of this entry is one TCR beta chain. Germline V CDR1 and CDR2: SGHTA, FQGNSA. The CDR3 runs 19 residues. V was clipped by 3 bases and J by 6 bases; unmatched bases: 17. Recovered Cohort 3 donors showed two negative PCRs, clearance, or symptom resolution. Some clones are missing from TCRdb's copy, which holds only in-frame ones; the method was immunoSEQ multiplex PCR. There are 350,000 to 450,000 clones in the sample; around 86% occur only once, and 5% to 5.5% lies in the top ten. This specimen comes from a study of blood T cell repertoires in COVID-19. The sequence was collected from a woman between 45 and 60 years old who had recovered from COVID-19. The chain recombines TRBV7-2 with TRBJ2-1, with TRBD2 identical over 10 bases. Sequencing was carried out using PBMCs or T cells enriched from blood (not recorded which). CDR3 residues: CASSFFAEVAGGFRNEQFF. CDR3 nucleotide sequence: TGTGCCAGCAGCTTTTTTGCGGAGGTAGCGGGAGGTTTTCGCAATGAGCAGTTCTTC.